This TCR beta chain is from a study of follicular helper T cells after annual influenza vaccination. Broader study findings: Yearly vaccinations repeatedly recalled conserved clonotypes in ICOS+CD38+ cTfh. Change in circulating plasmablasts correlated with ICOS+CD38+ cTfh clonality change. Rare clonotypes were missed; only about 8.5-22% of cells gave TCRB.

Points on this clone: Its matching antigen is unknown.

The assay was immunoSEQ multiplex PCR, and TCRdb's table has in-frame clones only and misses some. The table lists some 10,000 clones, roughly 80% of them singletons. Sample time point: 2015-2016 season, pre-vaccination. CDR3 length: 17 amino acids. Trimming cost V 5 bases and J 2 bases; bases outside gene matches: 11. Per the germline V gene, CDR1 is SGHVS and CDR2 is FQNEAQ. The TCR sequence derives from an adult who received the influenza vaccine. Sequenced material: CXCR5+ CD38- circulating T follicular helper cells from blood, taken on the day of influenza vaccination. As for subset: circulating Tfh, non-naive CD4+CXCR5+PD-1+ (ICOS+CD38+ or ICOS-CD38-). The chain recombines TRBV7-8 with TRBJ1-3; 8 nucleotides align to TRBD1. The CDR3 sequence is CASSLGQGGLTGNTIYF. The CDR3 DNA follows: TGTGCCAGCAGCCTTGGACAGGGAGGACTAACTGGAAACACCATATATTTT.